These 23 T cell receptor beta chains share one sample of origin, sequenced in a study of identical twins. TCRdb re-called the 5' RACE reads through MiXCR, storing one row per CDR3 protein. Of 400,000 to 500,000 distinct CDR3 sequences listed, 13% to 15% are singletons. The same sample was also studied in work on yellow fever vaccine responses in identical twins.

The sequenced sample consisted of CD4+ T cells sorted from blood. These receptor sequences come from a woman younger than 35 in good health.

The rearrangement links TRBV7-9 to TRBJ2-3; TRBD2 aligns across 7 bases. The CDR3 is 14 residues long. CDR1 and CDR2 from the germline V gene are SEHNR and FQNEAQ (reference sequence). The trim removed 4 bases at V and 5 bases at J, leaving 6 bases unmatched. The CDR3 DNA sequence: TGTGCCAGCAGCTCCGATACGGGGGGAGATACGCAGTATTTT. Amino acids: CASSSDTGGDTQYF.

In its sample, this clonotype was seen a few times. The gene calls are TRBV4-3 and TRBJ2-1; 10 bases agree with TRBD2. Germline CDR1 reads LGHNA; CDR2 reads YSLEER. Trimming at V came to 0 bases and at J to 7 bases, leaving 3 bases not matched to a gene. CDR3 size: 15 residues. The CDR3 spells CASSQDLAGANEQFF. In DNA form, the CDR3 reads TGCGCCAGCAGCCAAGATCTAGCGGGAGCTAATGAGCAGTTCTTC.

The chain recombines TRBV2 with TRBJ2-7; TRBD1 matches 8 bases. CDR3 length: 13 residues. Trimming took 7 bases from V and 0 from J; bases not matched to a gene: 2. CDR1 and CDR2 (germline): SNHLY, FYNNEI. The CDR3 DNA reads as TGTGCCAGCAAGACAGGGGACTCCTACGAGCAGTACTTC. Its translation is CASKTGDSYEQYF.

In its sample, this clonotype was seen many times. The chain recombines TRBV5-5 with TRBJ1-1; D unresolved. CDR3 size: 16 residues. Between the trimmed V and J ends, which lost 1 base and 0 bases, there was a span of 13 bases. Germline assignment: CDR1 SGHKS and CDR2 YYEKEE (reference sequence). DNA for the CDR3: TGTGCCAGCAGCTTGAGTTCGGTCGGCATGAACACTGAAGCTTTCTTT. The encoded protein is CASSLSSVGMNTEAFF.

The J gene is TRBJ2-3, the V gene TRBV20-1; D unresolved. CDR1 is DFQATT and CDR2 is SNEGSKA in the germline V gene (reference sequence). V was shortened by 0 bases and J by 0 bases, with 10 bases between the two germline ends. This CDR3 comprises 15 residues. The CDR3 loop is CSARDPASSTDTQYF. As DNA, the CDR3 is TGCAGTGCTAGAGACCCAGCTTCTAGCACAGATACGCAGTATTTT.

This clonotype was found a few times. The chain is built from TRBV20-1 and TRBJ2-7; D perhaps matches TRBD1 (6 bases). The V end was cut by 4 bases, the J end by 5 bases, with 9 bases between. The CDR3 contains 11 residues. Germline loops: CDR1 DFQATT, CDR2 SNEGSKA (reference sequence). CDR3 residues: CSATDRHEQYF. The CDR3 DNA reads TGCAGTGCTACCGACAGGCACGAGCAGTACTTC.

The chain combines TRBV20-1 with TRBJ2-1, with TRBD2 matching over 8 bases. CDR3 length: 15 residues. After removal of 3 bases from V and 10 bases from J, the junction contained 14 bases not matched to a gene. Germline values: CDR1 DFQATT, CDR2 SNEGSKA (reference sequence). CDR3 DNA sequence: TGCAGTGCTAGGGCCGGTACAGCGGGGGTGTGGGAGCAGTTCTTC. Translation gives CSARAGTAGVWEQFF.

The chain is built from TRBV11-2 and TRBJ2-1; 10 nucleotides agree with TRBD2. The CDR3 has 16 residues. CDR1 SGHAT and CDR2 FQNNGV come from the germline V gene. V gave up 2 bases and J gave up 4 bases; unmatched junction bases: 5. The CDR3 region has the DNA TGTGCCAGCAGCTTAAATTTAGCGGGAGGTTACAATGAGCAGTTCTTC. Its protein product is CASSLNLAGGYNEQFF.

The chain joins TRBV7-2 to TRBJ2-2; TRBD2 aligns across 12 bases. Germline CDR1 is SGHTA and CDR2 is FQGNSA. Trimming took 10 bases from V and 10 from J; bases not matched to a gene: 10. The CDR3 is made up of 14 amino acids. CDR3 DNA: TGTGCCACCAGAGCTAGCGGGGGGGGGTCGGAGCTGTTTTTT. Its protein product is CATRASGGGSELFF. The full variable domain, with the rest looked up from reference TRBV7-2 and TRBJ2-2, is GAGVSQSPSNKVTEKGKDVELRCDPISGHTALYWYRQSLGQGLEFLIYFQGNSAPDKSGLPSDRFSAERTGGSVSTLTIQRTQQEDSAVYLCATRASGGGSELFFGEGSRLTVL.

This clonotype was counted a few times. The rearrangement uses TRBV11-3 and TRBJ2-3; tentative D call: TRBD1 (5 bases). Trimming stripped 5 bases from V and 2 bases from J, with 32 bases between. CDR1 is SGHNT, CDR2 YENEEA, per germline. The CDR3 consists of 21 residues. CDR3 sequence: CASSHPGTRGPQGSHTDTQYF. The CDR3 DNA is TGTGCCAGCAGCCACCCAGGTACCCGAGGACCCCAGGGCAGCCACACAGATACGCAGTATTTT.

Turning to this clonotype: The junction departs from germline at one end; a sequencing error may be responsible. The J gene is TRBJ2-3, the V gene TRBV2; 9 nucleotides align to TRBD2. CDR3 size: 17 residues. Germline V gene sequence: CDR1 SNHLY, CDR2 FYNNEI. In nucleotides, the CDR3 is TGTGCCTGCAGTTGGGGCGCGGGGGGGGGTACCACAGATACGCAGTATTTT. Translated, it gives CACSWGAGGGTTDTQYF.

The gene calls are TRBV6-5 and TRBJ2-7; D gene ambiguous. CDR3 length: 16 residues. The V gene lost 2 bases and the J gene lost 3 bases, with 17 bases spanning the gap. The germline V gene has CDR1 MNHEY and CDR2 SVGAGI. The CDR3 DNA reads TGTGCCAGCAGTTACAGCATCCACTCTCCGATCTACGAGCAGTACTTC. It specifies CASSYSIHSPIYEQYF.

The V call is TRBV15, the J call TRBJ2-3, with TRBD1 as a possible D gene (6 bases). CDR3 size: 16 residues. The V end was cut by 3 bases, the J end by 3 bases, with 16 bases between. Germline CDR1 reads LNHNV; CDR2 reads YYDKDF (reference sequence). The CDR3 coding sequence is TGTGCCACCAGCAGGGGGGAACAGGGATGGACAGATACGCAGTATTTT. Its translation: CATSRGEQGWTDTQYF. Complete variable domain (other parts from reference TRBV15 and TRBJ2-3): DAMVIQNPRYQVTQFGKPVTLSCSQTLNHNVMYWYQQKSSQAPKLLFHYYDKDFNNEADTPDNFQSRRPNTSFCFLDIRSPGLGDTAMYLCATSRGEQGWTDTQYFGPGTRLTVL.

This clonotype has a handful of counts. This chain uses TRBV11-3 with TRBJ2-3, with D hard to call. V was cut by 0 bases and J by 6 bases, with 10 bases left in between. CDR1 and CDR2 (germline): SGHNT, YENEEA. This CDR3 has 14 residues. The CDR3 here is CASSLEGSGDTQYF. The CDR3 coding sequence is TGTGCCAGCAGCTTAGAAGGGTCCGGGGATACGCAGTATTTT.

The genes are TRBV12-3 or TRBV12-4 and TRBJ2-7; 10 bases match TRBD2. This CDR3 is built from 15 residues. Trimming at V came to 6 bases and at J to 3 bases, leaving 8 bases not matched to a gene. The DNA of the CDR3 is TGTGCCAGCAGCCCTACTAGCGGGAAATACTACGAGCAGTACTTC. This translates into CASSPTSGKYYEQYF.

This clonotype came up many times. The chain joins TRBV7-2 to TRBJ1-5; perhaps TRBD1 as D (6 bases). In germline, CDR1 is SGHTA, CDR2 FQGNSA. The CDR3 is 16 residues long. Trimming took 5 bases from V and 2 from J, leaving 16 bases between them. The CDR3 DNA is TGTGCCAGCAGCCCACAGGGAGGGTTGGGCAATCAGCCCCAGCATTTT. Its protein is CASSPQGGLGNQPQHF.

This clonotype has more than one count but fewer than ten. J is TRBJ1-2 and V is TRBV20-1, with a possible D match to TRBD1 (6 bases). CDR1 DFQATT and CDR2 SNEGSKA come from the germline V gene (reference sequence). Trimming removed 4 bases at V and 8 bases at J, with 23 bases between. The CDR3 spans 15 residues. This chain's CDR3 is CSAIETGLGLGGYTF. The CDR3 DNA sequence: TGCAGTGCTATTGAGACAGGTTTAGGGCTGGGAGGCTACACCTTC.

This clonotype was seen ten or more times. The chain carries TRBV3-1 and TRBJ2-5, with D hard to call. Trimming took off 2 bases at V and 5 bases at J, with 6 bases between the two ends. The CDR3 spans 12 residues. The germline gives CDR1 LGHDT, CDR2 YNNKEL (reference sequence). This CDR3 reads CASSQNDETQYF. In DNA, the CDR3 is TGTGCCAGCAGCCAAAACGATGAGACCCAGTACTTC.

In its sample, this clonotype was seen a few times. This chain uses TRBV5-1 with TRBJ2-7; either TRBD1 or TRBD2 may fit D (5 bases each). Trimming removed 9 bases at V and 0 bases at J, with 13 bases between. CDR3 length equals 13 residues. Germline V CDR1 and CDR2: SGHRS, YFSETQ. In DNA form, the CDR3 reads TGCGCCACCGGTAGGGACGGCTCCTACGAGCAGTACTTC. Translated: CATGRDGSYEQYF.

This clonotype showed up just a few times. This chain joins TRBV7-3 and TRBJ2-3, with 12 bases that match TRBD2. CDR3 length: 16 amino acids. V was pared by 5 bases and J by 4 bases, with 7 bases of the junction left unmatched. Germline CDR1 is SGHTA and CDR2 is FQGTGA. CDR3 nucleotide sequence: TGTGCCAGCAGCCCCGTTCTAGCGGGGGGGCCAGATACGCAGTATTTT. Its protein is CASSPVLAGGPDTQYF.

This clonotype has only a few counts. CDR3 sequence reads: CASSLVQGVYTF. CDR3 DNA sequence: TGTGCCAGCAGCTTAGTCCAGGGGGTCTACACCTTC. This rearrangement joins TRBV7-9 to TRBJ1-2; 7 nucleotides match TRBD1. Germline values: CDR1 SEHNR, CDR2 FQNEAQ (reference sequence). The junction had 3 bases not matched to a gene; V was cut back by 1 base and J by 10 bases. This CDR3 has 12 amino acids.

The chain uses TRBV5-1 and TRBJ2-7; possibly TRBD2 for D (6 bases). The V and J ends lost 0 bases and 4 bases respectively, with 14 bases between them. CDR3 length equals 15 residues. The V gene's germline CDR1 is SGHRS and CDR2 YFSETQ. CDR3 coding DNA: TGCGCCAGCAGCTTGGCCTTTCGGGGGAATTACGAGCAGTACTTC. This encodes CASSLAFRGNYEQYF.

This clonotype was observed a handful of times. The chain has TRBV2 and TRBJ2-2; D perhaps matches TRBD1 (5 bases). Trimming shortened V by 5 bases and J by 7 bases, and 8 bases separated the two germline ends. The CDR3 contains 12 residues. CDR1 and CDR2 (germline): SNHLY, FYNNEI. In DNA form, the CDR3 reads TGTGCCAGCAGTCAGGGTATCGGGGAGCTGTTTTTT. Translating gives CASSQGIGELFF.